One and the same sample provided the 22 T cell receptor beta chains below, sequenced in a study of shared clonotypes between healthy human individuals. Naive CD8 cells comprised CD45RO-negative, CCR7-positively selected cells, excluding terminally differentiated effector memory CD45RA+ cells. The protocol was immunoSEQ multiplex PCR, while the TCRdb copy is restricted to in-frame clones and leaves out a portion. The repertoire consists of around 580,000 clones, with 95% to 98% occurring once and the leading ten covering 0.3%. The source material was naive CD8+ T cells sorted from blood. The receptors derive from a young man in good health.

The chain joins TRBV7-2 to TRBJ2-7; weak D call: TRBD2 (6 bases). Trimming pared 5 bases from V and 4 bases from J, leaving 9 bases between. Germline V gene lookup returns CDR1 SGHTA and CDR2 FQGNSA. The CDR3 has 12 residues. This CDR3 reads CASSGRLYEQYF. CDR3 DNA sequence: TGTGCCAGCAGCGGGAGGCTATACGAGCAGTACTTC.

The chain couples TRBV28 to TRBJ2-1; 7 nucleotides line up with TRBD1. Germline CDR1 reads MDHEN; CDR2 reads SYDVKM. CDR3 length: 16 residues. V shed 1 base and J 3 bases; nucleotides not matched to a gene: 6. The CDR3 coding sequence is TGTGCCAGCAGTTTATCAATCGGGACAGACTACAATGAGCAGTTCTTC. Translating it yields CASSLSIGTDYNEQFF.

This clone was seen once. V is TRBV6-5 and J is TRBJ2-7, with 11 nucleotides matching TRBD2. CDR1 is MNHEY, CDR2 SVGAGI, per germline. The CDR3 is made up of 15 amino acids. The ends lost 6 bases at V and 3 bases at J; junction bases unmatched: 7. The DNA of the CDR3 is TGTGCCAGCAGGTCGGGACTAGCGGCGTACTACGAGCAGTACTTC. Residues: CASRSGLAAYYEQYF.

The DNA of the CDR3 is TGTGCCAGCAGCCCCAGGGTTTCTCACGAGCAGTACTTC. This encodes CASSPRVSHEQYF. J is TRBJ2-7 and V is TRBV7-7, with a possible D match to TRBD1 (5 bases). Deletions cut 5 bases from V and 5 bases from J, with 13 bases between. This CDR3 has 13 amino acids. Germline V CDR1 and CDR2: SSHAT, FNYEAQ (reference sequence).

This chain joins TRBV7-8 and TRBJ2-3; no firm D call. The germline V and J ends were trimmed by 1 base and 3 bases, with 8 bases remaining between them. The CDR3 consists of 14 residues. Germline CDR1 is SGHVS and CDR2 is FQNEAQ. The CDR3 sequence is CASSLEGRTDTQYF. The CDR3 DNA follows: TGTGCCAGCAGCTTAGAGGGCCGTACAGATACGCAGTATTTT.

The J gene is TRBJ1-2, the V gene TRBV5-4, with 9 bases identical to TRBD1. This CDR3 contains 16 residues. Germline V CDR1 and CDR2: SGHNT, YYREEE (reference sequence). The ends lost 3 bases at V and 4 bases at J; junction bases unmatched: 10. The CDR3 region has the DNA TGTGCCAGCAGCTGGGAACCGGGACAGGGACTCTATGGCTACACCTTC. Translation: CASSWEPGQGLYGYTF.

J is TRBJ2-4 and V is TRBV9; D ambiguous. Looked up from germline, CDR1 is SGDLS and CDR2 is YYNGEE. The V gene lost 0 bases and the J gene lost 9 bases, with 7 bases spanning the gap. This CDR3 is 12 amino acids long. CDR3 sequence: CASSVDGSIQYF. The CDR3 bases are TGTGCCAGCAGCGTAGATGGATCCATTCAGTACTTC.

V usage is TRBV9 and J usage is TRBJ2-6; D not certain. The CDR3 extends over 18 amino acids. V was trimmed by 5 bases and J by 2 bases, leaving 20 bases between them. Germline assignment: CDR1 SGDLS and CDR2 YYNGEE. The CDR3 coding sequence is TGTGCCAGCAGTGATCCTACCACGCTCCCCGCTGGGGCCAACGTCCTGACTTTC. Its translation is CASSDPTTLPAGANVLTF.

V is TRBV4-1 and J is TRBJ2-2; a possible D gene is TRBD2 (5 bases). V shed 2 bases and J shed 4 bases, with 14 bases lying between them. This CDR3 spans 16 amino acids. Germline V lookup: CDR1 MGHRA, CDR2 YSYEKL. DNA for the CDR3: TGCGCCAGCAGCCAACCTAAATCGGGGATCACCGGGGAGCTGTTTTTT. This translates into CASSQPKSGITGELFF.

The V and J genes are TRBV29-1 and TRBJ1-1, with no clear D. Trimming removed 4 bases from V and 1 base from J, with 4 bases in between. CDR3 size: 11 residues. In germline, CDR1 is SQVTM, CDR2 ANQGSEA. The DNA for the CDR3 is TGCAGCGTTGTGTGGAACACTGAAGCTTTCTTT. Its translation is CSVVWNTEAFF.

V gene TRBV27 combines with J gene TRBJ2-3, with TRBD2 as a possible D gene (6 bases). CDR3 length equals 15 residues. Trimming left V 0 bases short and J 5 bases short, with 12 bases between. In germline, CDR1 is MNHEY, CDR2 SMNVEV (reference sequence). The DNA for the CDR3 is TGTGCCAGCAGTTTATCAACGGGACTGGGAGATACGCAGTATTTT. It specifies CASSLSTGLGDTQYF.

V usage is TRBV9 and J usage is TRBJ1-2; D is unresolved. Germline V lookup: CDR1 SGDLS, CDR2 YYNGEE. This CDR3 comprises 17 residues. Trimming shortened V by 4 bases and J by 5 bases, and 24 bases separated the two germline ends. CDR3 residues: CASSSSIAQAEEYGYTF. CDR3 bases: TGTGCCAGCAGCTCCTCGATTGCCCAGGCAGAGGAGTATGGCTACACCTTC.

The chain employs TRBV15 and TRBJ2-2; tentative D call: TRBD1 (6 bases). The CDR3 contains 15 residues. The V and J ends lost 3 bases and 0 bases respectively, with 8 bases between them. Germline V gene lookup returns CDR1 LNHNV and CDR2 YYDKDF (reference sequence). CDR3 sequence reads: CATSSTGSNTGELFF. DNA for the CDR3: TGTGCCACCAGCAGTACAGGGTCGAACACCGGGGAGCTGTTTTTT.

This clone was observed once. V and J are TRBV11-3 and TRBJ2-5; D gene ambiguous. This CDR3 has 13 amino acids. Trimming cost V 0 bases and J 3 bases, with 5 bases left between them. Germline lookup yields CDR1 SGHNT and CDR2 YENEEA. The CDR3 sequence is CASSLENKETQYF. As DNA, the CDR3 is TGTGCCAGCAGCTTAGAGAACAAAGAGACCCAGTACTTC. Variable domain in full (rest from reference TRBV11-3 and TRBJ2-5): EAGVVQSPRYKIIEKKQPVAFWCNPISGHNTLYWYLQNLGQGPELLIRYENEEAVDDSQLPKDRFSAERLKGVDSTLKIQPAELGDSAVYLCASSLENKETQYFGPGTRLLVL.

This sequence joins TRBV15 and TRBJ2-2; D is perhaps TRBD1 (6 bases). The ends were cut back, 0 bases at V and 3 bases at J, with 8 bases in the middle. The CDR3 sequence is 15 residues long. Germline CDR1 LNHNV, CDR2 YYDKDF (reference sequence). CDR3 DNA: TGTGCCACCAGCAGAGACAGGGGTTACACCGGGGAGCTGTTTTTT. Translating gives CATSRDRGYTGELFF.

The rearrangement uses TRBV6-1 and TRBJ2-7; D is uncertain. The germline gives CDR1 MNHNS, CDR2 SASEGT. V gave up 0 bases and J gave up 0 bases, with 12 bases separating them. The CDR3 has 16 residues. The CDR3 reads CASSEAIGTDSYEQYF. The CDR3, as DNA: TGTGCCAGCAGTGAAGCGATAGGAACGGACTCCTACGAGCAGTACTTC.

CDR3 coding DNA: TGTGCCAGCAGCTTAGGGGTGGCGGATTCCTACGAGCAGTACTTC. As protein: CASSLGVADSYEQYF. V usage is TRBV7-8 and J usage is TRBJ2-7; D call uncertain. Germline V gene data show CDR1 as SGHVS and CDR2 as FQNEAQ. Deletions cut 1 base from V and 1 base from J, with 11 bases between. This CDR3 has 15 amino acids.

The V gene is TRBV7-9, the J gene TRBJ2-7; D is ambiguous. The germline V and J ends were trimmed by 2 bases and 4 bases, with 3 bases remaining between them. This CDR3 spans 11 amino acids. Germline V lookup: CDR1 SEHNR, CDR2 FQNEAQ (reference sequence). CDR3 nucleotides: TGTGCCAGCAGCTTATATTACGAGCAGTACTTC. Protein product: CASSLYYEQYF.

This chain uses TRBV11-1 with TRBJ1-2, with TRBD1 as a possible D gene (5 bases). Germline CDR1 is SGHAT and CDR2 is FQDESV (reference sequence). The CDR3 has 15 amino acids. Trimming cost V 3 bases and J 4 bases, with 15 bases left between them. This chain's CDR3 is CASSLVGTPTYGYTF. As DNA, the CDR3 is TGTGCCAGCAGCTTGGTAGGGACGCCAACCTATGGCTACACCTTC.

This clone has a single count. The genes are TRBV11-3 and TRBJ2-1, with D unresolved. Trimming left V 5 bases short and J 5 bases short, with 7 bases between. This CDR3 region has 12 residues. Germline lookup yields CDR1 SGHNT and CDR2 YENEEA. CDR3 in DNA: TGTGCCAGCAGCCTACCTCACAATGAGCAGTTCTTC. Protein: CASSLPHNEQFF.

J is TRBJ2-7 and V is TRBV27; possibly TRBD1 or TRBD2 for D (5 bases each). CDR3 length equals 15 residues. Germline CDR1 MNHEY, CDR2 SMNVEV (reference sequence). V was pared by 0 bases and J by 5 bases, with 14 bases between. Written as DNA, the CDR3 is TGTGCCAGCAGTTTATCCCCGGGGCTCGCTGACGAGCAGTACTTC. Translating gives CASSLSPGLADEQYF.

CDR3 bases: TGTGCCAGCAGCCACCTCCGGACTAGCGAAGACGAGCAGTACTTC. It yields the protein CASSHLRTSEDEQYF. This chain links TRBV11-1 with TRBJ2-7, with 9 positions matching TRBD2. The CDR3 consists of 15 residues. V shed 5 bases and J 5 bases; nucleotides not matched to a gene: 10. Per germline, CDR1 SGHAT and CDR2 FQDESV (reference sequence).